This TCR beta chain originates from a study of response to subunit inactivated influenza vaccine. TCRdb re-called the RT-PCR reads with MiXCR, one entry per CDR3 protein. Of under 950,000 distinct CDR3 sequences in the sample, about 20% were seen once. Study outcomes and limitations: Only a handful of new T cells, the authors suggested, are recruited with each seasonal influenza vaccination.

CDR1 SGHNT and CDR2 YYREEE come from the germline V gene (reference sequence). J gave up 4 bases and V 1 base, and 5 bases lay outside the gene matches. This CDR3 has 17 amino acids. This clonotype was seen only a few times. Its specificity is unknown. This sequence was found in a man aged 45-60 years who received an inactivated influenza vaccine. This chain uses TRBV5-4 with TRBJ2-3, with 14 bases identical to TRBD2. This material consisted of PBMCs from blood, taken about 5 days after vaccination. The CDR3 reads CASSLTTSGRVSDTQYF. The CDR3 nucleotides are TGTGCCAGCAGCTTGACGACTAGCGGGAGGGTGTCAGATACGCAGTATTTT.